One sample yielded the 18 T cell receptor beta chains listed below, sequenced in a study of cytomegalovirus exposure and HLA in healthy donors. The PCR had 60 Vbeta and 13 Jbeta primers. Clones were read by immunoSEQ multiplex PCR, and TCRdb kept only the in-frame ones, dropping some. The repertoire holds about 200,000 clones, with approximately 80% as singletons. Sequenced input: PBMCs. Receptor source: a man aged 40-50 years in good health and CMV-seronegative.

This clone was observed a handful of times. The chain employs TRBV19 and TRBJ1-3; weak D call: TRBD1 (5 bases). The CDR3 totals 15 residues. The V gene's germline CDR1 is LNHDA and CDR2 SQIVND (reference sequence). The V gene lost 8 bases and the J gene lost 2 bases, with 16 bases spanning the gap. CDR3 region: CASSPTGGTGNTIYF. The CDR3 DNA reads TGTGCCAGTTCTCCAACCGGGGGTACTGGAAACACCATATATTTT.

This clone was seen only once. This chain joins TRBV7-2 and TRBJ2-7, with TRBD2 as a possible D gene (5 bases). The CDR3 totals 12 residues. The V gene's germline CDR1 is SGHTA and CDR2 FQGNSA. Between the trimmed V and J ends, which lost 8 bases and 4 bases, there was a span of 12 bases. CDR3 amino acids: CASGLGAYEQYF. The DNA of the CDR3 is TGTGCCAGCGGTTTGGGAGCGTACGAGCAGTACTTC. Filled out from reference TRBV7-2 and TRBJ2-7, the complete variable domain reads GAGVSQSPSNKVTEKGKDVELRCDPISGHTALYWYRQSLGQGLEFLIYFQGNSAPDKSGLPSDRFSAERTGGSVSTLTIQRTQQEDSAVYLCASGLGAYEQYFGPGTRLTVT.

The chain uses TRBV4-1 and TRBJ1-1; no clear D gene. The length of the CDR3 is 13 residues. V was clipped by 4 bases and J by 1 base, with 7 bases between them. Looked up from germline, CDR1 is MGHRA and CDR2 is YSYEKL. CDR3 sequence: CASSRQANTEAFF. CDR3 DNA sequence: TGCGCCAGCAGCCGACAAGCGAACACTGAAGCTTTCTTT.

V usage is TRBV2 and J usage is TRBJ2-5, with 8 bases aligning to TRBD2. This CDR3 region has 14 residues. The trim removed 4 bases at V and 2 bases at J, leaving 3 bases unmatched. Per germline, CDR1 SNHLY and CDR2 FYNNEI. CDR3 loop: CASSVTSGQETQYF. CDR3 coding DNA: TGTGCCAGCAGTGTAACTAGCGGTCAAGAGACCCAGTACTTC.

This rearrangement joins TRBV4-1 to TRBJ2-5, with 9 nucleotides matching TRBD2. The J call may be in error: the DNA end matches TRBJ2-7 better. The CDR3 runs to 16 residues. The germline V gene encodes CDR1 MGHRA and CDR2 YSYEKL. The CDR3 sequence is CASSQLAGLSSYEQYF. CDR3 nucleotide sequence: TGCGCCAGCAGCCAACTAGCGGGGCTGAGCTCCTACGAGCAGTACTTC.

In this sample, this clone turned up once. The chain has TRBV21-1 and TRBJ1-6; the table's D call, TRBD1, was not checked against the DNA. TRBV21-1 is noted as a pseudogene. This CDR3 is 14 amino acids long. The CDR3 nucleotides are TGTGCCAGCACGAAGGACAGGGTAGATTCACCCCTCCACTTT. As protein: CASTKDRVDSPLHF.

This clone was observed at least ten times. The CDR3 region is CASSMAGHLSGANVLTF. In DNA form, the CDR3 reads TGTGCCAGCAGCATGGCCGGACATCTCTCTGGGGCCAACGTCCTGACTTTC. The chain joins TRBV7-9 to TRBJ2-6; the D gene is possibly TRBD1 (5 bases). V lost 5 bases and J 0 bases, leaving 14 bases between the germline ends. The CDR3 is 17 amino acids. Germline-derived CDR1 and CDR2 are SEHNR and FQNEAQ (reference sequence).

This chain connects TRBV29-1 to TRBJ1-2; 7 bases fit TRBD1. Germline V gives CDR1 SQVTM, CDR2 ANQGSEA. This CDR3 comprises 13 residues. Here the CDR3 DNA reads TGCAGTGTGCTGGACAGGACCTTCTACGGCTACACCTTC. Amino acid sequence: CSVLDRTFYGYTF.

The rearrangement joins TRBV6-6 to TRBJ1-5; D ambiguous. Germline V gene sequence: CDR1 MNHNY, CDR2 SVGAGI (reference sequence). The CDR3 totals 14 residues. V was shortened by 7 bases and J by 0 bases, with 10 bases between the two germline ends. The CDR3 sequence is CASTLSHSNQPQHF. In nucleotides, the CDR3 is TGTGCCAGCACCCTAAGTCATAGCAATCAGCCCCAGCATTTT.

The V gene is TRBV9, the J gene TRBJ1-1, with D possibly TRBD1 on 6 matching bases. The CDR3 totals 15 residues. CDR1 and CDR2 from the germline V gene are SGDLS and YYNGEE. With 4 bases removed from V and 1 base from J, the gap between germline ends came to 14 bases. Here the CDR3 DNA reads TGTGCCAGCAGCCTCAGGGGCCAACCGAACACTGAAGCTTTCTTT. Translated: CASSLRGQPNTEAFF. The full variable domain, with the rest looked up from reference TRBV9 and TRBJ1-1, is DSGVTQTPKHLITATGQRVTLRCSPRSGDLSVYWYQQSLDQGLQFLIQYYNGEERAKGNILERFSAQQFPDLHSELNLSSLELGDSALYFCASSLRGQPNTEAFFGQGTRLTVV.

The genes are TRBV29-1 and TRBJ1-4; D unclear. CDR1 and CDR2 from the germline V gene are SQVTM and ANQGSEA. Trimming cost V 7 bases and J 7 bases, with 22 bases left between them. The CDR3 extends over 15 amino acids. The CDR3 region is CSARRATRGGEKLFF. CDR3 in DNA: TGCAGCGCCCGACGGGCCACCCGGGGTGGTGAAAAACTGTTTTTT. The full variable domain, completed using reference TRBV29-1 and TRBJ1-4, is SAVISQKPSRDICQRGTSLTIQCQVDSQVTMMFWYRQQPGQSLTLIATANQGSEATYESGFVIDKFPISRPNLTFSTLTVSNMSPEDSSIYLCSARRATRGGEKLFFGSGTQLSVL.

The V call is TRBV12-5, the J call TRBJ2-3; 8 bases line up with TRBD2. This CDR3 comprises 18 residues. The trim removed 0 bases at V and 2 bases at J, leaving 10 bases unmatched. Germline V lookup: CDR1 LGHNT, CDR2 FRNRAP. The CDR3 region has the DNA TGTGCTAGTGGTTTGGTATGGAGTAGCGGGGTAATCACAGATACGCAGTATTTT. Residues: CASGLVWSSGVITDTQYF.

In this sample, this clone turned up a few times. The rearrangement links TRBV4-3 to TRBJ1-4; D possibly corresponds to TRBD1 (5 bases). The CDR3 sequence is 20 residues long. Deletions cut 0 bases from V and 0 bases from J, with 20 bases between. The germline V gene has CDR1 LGHNA and CDR2 YSLEER. CDR3 bases: TGCGCCAGCAGCCAAGATAAGGGAGGCAGCAGGGCGACAACTAATGAAAAACTGTTTTTT. As protein: CASSQDKGGSRATTNEKLFF.

The sample holds a few counts of this clone. The chain couples TRBV6-1 to TRBJ2-5; D perhaps matches TRBD1 (6 bases). CDR1 and CDR2 from the germline V gene are MNHNS and SASEGT. CDR3 length: 15 amino acids. Trimming cost V 8 bases and J 2 bases, with 18 bases left between them. The CDR3 DNA sequence: TGTGCCAGCGGTCTTTATTTCGGACAGCAAGAGACCCAGTACTTC. Amino acid sequence: CASGLYFGQQETQYF.

The chain uses TRBV19 and TRBJ2-5; a weak D match, TRBD1 (6 bases). The germline V gene encodes CDR1 LNHDA and CDR2 SQIVND (reference sequence). CDR3 length equals 16 residues. DNA of the CDR3: TGTGCTCTTCGGGTTAGACAGGAACGCCACCAAGAGACCCAGTACTTC. This encodes CALRVRQERHQETQYF.

This clone occurred a few times. The V and J genes are TRBV4-3 and TRBJ1-4; D is unclear. Germline CDR1 is LGHNA and CDR2 is YSLEER. The CDR3 extends over 16 amino acids. V lost 3 bases, J lost 7 bases, and 18 bases lay in between. The CDR3 region has the DNA TGCGCCAGCAGCCAGCGGATGACTCTCCGGGGTGAAAAACTGTTTTTT. It is translated as CASSQRMTLRGEKLFF.

The chain couples TRBV19 to TRBJ1-5; 7 nucleotides align to TRBD1. The CDR3 totals 18 residues. V lost 7 bases and J lost 3; bases outside the gene matches: 18. Germline CDR1 and CDR2: LNHDA and SQIVND (reference sequence). CDR3 in amino acids: CASTPGIRGQFHNQPQHF. The CDR3 bases are TGTGCCAGTACCCCGGGGATTAGGGGGCAGTTTCACAATCAGCCCCAGCATTTT. Full variable domain (remainder filled in from reference TRBV19 and TRBJ1-5): DGGITQSPKYLFRKEGQNVTLSCEQNLNHDAMYWYRQDPGQGLRLIYYSQIVNDFQKGDIAEGYSVSREKKESFPLTVTSAQKNPTAFYLCASTPGIRGQFHNQPQHFGDGTRLSIL.

The chain recombines TRBV18 with TRBJ1-3; 9 bases match TRBD1. CDR1 and CDR2 (germline): KGHSH, LQKENI. Trimming cost V 3 bases and J 4 bases; bases outside gene matches: 4. The CDR3 runs 15 residues. This CDR3 reads CASSPGTGNGNTIYF. The DNA for the CDR3 is TGTGCCAGCTCACCCGGGACAGGGAACGGAAACACCATATATTTT.